This TCR beta chain was captured by sequencing in a study of blood T cells in healthy people across ages. Regarding the study as a whole: Strong correlation existed between TCR beta diversity and naive T cell percentage. Considered underestimates were the diversity estimates obtained from one million T cells.

The authors ran a second PCR of about 6 to 12 cycles using a sample-barcoded 5' primer and a J-beta primer mix. Each of the samples gave a minimum of 2.5 million paired-end reads that contained CDR3. In TCRdb, the 5' RACE reads were re-called with MiXCR into one record per CDR3 protein. The sample has 650,000 to 950,000 distinct CDR3 sequences, 44% seen once. As for this clonotype: The target antigen is unknown.

The germline gives CDR1 MNHNS, CDR2 SASEGT. The CDR3 runs to 16 residues. The chain joins TRBV6-1 to TRBJ2-4, with 14 bases fitting TRBD2. The end of the DNA fits TRBJ2-5 better, so the J call may be wrong. The sequencing sample was made of blood. The sequence was obtained from a man aged 60 to 75 in good health. CDR3 protein: CASRRTSGGTQETQYF. In DNA form, the CDR3 reads TGTGCCAGCAGACGGACTAGCGGGGGGACTCAAGAGACCCAGTACTTC.